One and the same sample provided the 27 T cell receptor beta chains below, sequenced in a study of blood T cell repertoires in COVID-19. The table came from immunoSEQ multiplex PCR; TCRdb's copy has only in-frame clones and leaves some out. Of approximately 230,000 clones listed, around 90% are singletons. Sequencing was performed on PBMCs or T cells enriched from blood (not recorded which). The receptors derive from a woman in her 30s with acute COVID-19.

The rearrangement links TRBV5-1 to TRBJ1-1, with 10 bases lining up with TRBD1. Germline values: CDR1 SGHRS, CDR2 YFSETQ. Trimming cost V 4 bases and J 2 bases; bases outside gene matches: 8. This CDR3 is built from 16 residues. In DNA, the CDR3 is TGCGCCAGCAGCCCTGGGACAGGGGTTAGCAACACTGAAGCTTTCTTT. Translated: CASSPGTGVSNTEAFF.

The chain combines TRBV9 with TRBJ1-1; D is possibly TRBD1 (5 bases). The CDR3 runs 15 residues. V gave up 0 bases and J gave up 1 base, with 10 bases separating them. CDR1 and CDR2 (germline): SGDLS, YYNGEE. The CDR3 coding sequence is TGTGCCAGCAGCGTAGCAGGCGGGGGGAACACTGAAGCTTTCTTT. Translation: CASSVAGGGNTEAFF.

V and J are TRBV28 and TRBJ2-5, with D maybe TRBD2 (5 bases). Germline V gives CDR1 MDHEN, CDR2 SYDVKM. V was shortened by 6 bases and J by 7 bases, with 18 bases between the two germline ends. The CDR3 covers 14 residues. CDR3 DNA sequence: TGTGCCAGCAGGTCTAGCCCCACCCCCGGGACCCAGTACTTC. Translation: CASRSSPTPGTQYF.

V and J are TRBV7-9 and TRBJ1-6; D is perhaps TRBD1 (5 bases). Looked up from germline, CDR1 is SEHNR and CDR2 is FQNEAQ (reference sequence). Trimming took off 7 bases at V and 0 bases at J, with 19 bases between the two ends. The CDR3 is 18 amino acids. In nucleotides, the CDR3 is TGTGCCAGCAACCGACGCAGGGCCGTGAGCTCCTATAATTCACCCCTCCACTTT. Residues: CASNRRRAVSSYNSPLHF.

The V gene is TRBV29-1, the J gene TRBJ2-3; no definite D call. Between the trimmed V and J ends, which lost 3 bases and 2 bases, there was a span of 3 bases. Germline values: CDR1 SQVTM, CDR2 ANQGSEA. The CDR3 is 11 residues long. Here the CDR3 reads CSVEYTDTQYF. The CDR3 coding sequence is TGCAGCGTTGAGTACACAGATACGCAGTATTTT.

CDR3: CASRGDRDRVGNTIYF. The CDR3 DNA reads as TGTGCCAGCAGGGGGGACAGGGACAGAGTCGGAAACACCATATATTTT. The rearrangement links TRBV2 to TRBJ1-3; 9 nucleotides agree with TRBD1. CDR1 is SNHLY, CDR2 FYNNEI, per germline. Losses at the gene ends were 6 bases for V and 4 bases for J; bases not matched to a gene: 10. The length of the CDR3 is 16 residues.

The chain has TRBV21-1 and TRBJ1-1; the listed D gene, TRBD1, was not tested against the DNA. TRBV21-1 is shown as a pseudogene. The CDR3 consists of 11 residues. The DNA of the CDR3 is TGTGCCAGCAGCAATGGACAGGAAGCTTTCTTT. Residues: CASSNGQEAFF.

V and J are TRBV19 and TRBJ2-1; the match to TRBD2 covers 10 bases. Trimming removed 7 bases from V and 7 bases from J; junction bases left unmatched: 16. The CDR3 covers 17 residues. In germline, CDR1 is LNHDA, CDR2 SQIVND (reference sequence). The CDR3 nucleotides are TGTGCCAGTACCGTCGGGAGCGGGAGGGCCCGGGTGAATGAGCAGTTCTTC. Translation: CASTVGSGRARVNEQFF.

CDR3 sequence (DNA): TGTGCCAGCAGTCCTCGACTAGCGGGTTGGCACGAGCAGTACTTC. The encoded protein is CASSPRLAGWHEQYF. The V call is TRBV14, the J call TRBJ2-7; 10 bases align to TRBD2. The CDR3 spans 15 residues. J gave up 5 bases and V 6 bases, and 10 bases lay outside the gene matches. Germline V gene data show CDR1 as SGHDN and CDR2 as FVKESK.

V gene TRBV30 combines with J gene TRBJ1-4; D ambiguous. V was clipped by 0 bases and J by 10 bases, with 21 bases between them. Germline V gene sequence: CDR1 GTSNPN, CDR2 SVGIG (reference sequence). The CDR3 totals 16 residues. CDR3 region: CAWSVALRVSRGKLFF. CDR3 DNA sequence: TGTGCCTGGAGTGTTGCCCTCCGTGTTAGTCGGGGAAAACTGTTTTTT.

The CDR3 bases are TGTGCCATCAGTGAGAGGGCGGGGGGATTCTACAATGAGCAGTTCTTC. It specifies CAISERAGGFYNEQFF. The genes are TRBV10-3 and TRBJ2-1; TRBD2 matches 8 bases. The V segment lost 2 bases and the J segment 3 bases; nucleotides outside the gene matches: 6. Germline V gives CDR1 ENHRY, CDR2 SYGVKD. The CDR3 runs to 16 residues.

The V and J genes are TRBV6-2 or TRBV6-3 and TRBJ2-6; weak D call: TRBD1 (6 bases). V lost 5 bases and J lost 4, with 12 bases in between. The CDR3 contains 15 residues. Per germline, CDR1 MNHEY and CDR2 SVGEGT. The CDR3 DNA reads as TGTGCCAGCAGTCCCCAGGGGACCGGGGCCAACGTCCTGACTTTC. This codes for CASSPQGTGANVLTF.

The gene calls are TRBV6-2 or TRBV6-3 and TRBJ2-3; 9 positions match TRBD2. The V and J ends lost 1 base and 3 bases, in that order; junction bases with no gene match: 17. CDR3 length equals 20 residues. From germline, CDR1 is MNHEY and CDR2 SVGEGT. This CDR3 is CASSYCPQPCDSGRTDTQYF. The CDR3 DNA reads as TGTGCCAGCAGTTACTGCCCCCAACCCTGTGATAGCGGGAGAACAGATACGCAGTATTTT.

This rearrangement joins TRBV28 to TRBJ1-2, with D perhaps TRBD1 (6 bases). V gave up 6 bases and J gave up 7 bases, with 15 bases separating them. CDR1 is MDHEN and CDR2 is SYDVKM in the germline V gene. CDR3 length equals 13 residues. The CDR3, as DNA: TGTGCCAGCAGCCCTACAGGGATTGGTGGCTACACCTTC. Translating it yields CASSPTGIGGYTF.

V gene TRBV6-4 combines with J gene TRBJ2-3; 8 nucleotides match TRBD2. The CDR3 is 15 amino acids. Germline V CDR1 and CDR2: MRHNA, SNTAGT. V trimming: 0 bases; J trimming: 5 bases; junction bases outside the gene matches: 4. The chain's CDR3 is CASSDSSGGEDTQYF. Here the CDR3 DNA reads TGTGCCAGCAGTGACTCATCGGGAGGGGAAGATACGCAGTATTTT.

V usage is TRBV24-1 and J usage is TRBJ2-7, with D unresolved. CDR1 KGHDR and CDR2 SFDVKD come from the germline V gene. The CDR3 runs 14 residues. Trimming cost V 7 bases and J 3 bases, with 15 bases left between them. DNA for the CDR3: TGTGCCACCAGCAGGCTCAGATGGTTCTACGAGCAGTACTTC. Protein sequence: CATSRLRWFYEQYF.

The rearrangement links TRBV28 to TRBJ2-4, with D perhaps matching TRBD2 (6 bases). V was pared by 6 bases and J by 3 bases, with 12 bases between. The CDR3 is 14 amino acids. CDR1 is MDHEN, CDR2 SYDVKM, per germline. The CDR3 is CASRGGPDKNIQYF. CDR3 in DNA: TGTGCCAGCAGGGGGGGACCGGACAAAAACATTCAGTACTTC.

The chain joins TRBV28 to TRBJ2-1, with TRBD1 identical over 9 bases. This CDR3 has 17 residues. Germline values: CDR1 MDHEN, CDR2 SYDVKM. Trimming at V came to 6 bases and at J to 5 bases, leaving 14 bases not matched to a gene. The CDR3 sequence is CASRYDLRDRVHNEQFF. CDR3 nucleotides: TGTGCCAGCAGATACGACCTCCGGGACAGGGTTCACAATGAGCAGTTCTTC. The full variable domain, completed using reference TRBV28 and TRBJ2-1, is DVKVTQSSRYLVKRTGEKVFLECVQDMDHENMFWYRQDPGLGLRLIYFSYDVKMKEKGDIPEGYSVSREKKERFSLILESASTNQTSMYLCASRYDLRDRVHNEQFFGPGTRLTVL.

This chain links TRBV27 with TRBJ2-1; 11 nucleotides align to TRBD2. The CDR3 is 14 residues long. The germline CDR1 and CDR2 sequences are MNHEY and SMNVEV (reference sequence). Unmatched junction bases numbered 4, after V lost 8 bases and J lost 4 bases. CDR3 amino acids: CASQRTSGYNEQFF. CDR3 DNA sequence: TGTGCCAGCCAACGGACTAGCGGGTACAATGAGCAGTTCTTC.

This clone was found once. The chain links TRBV3-1 (or the pseudogene TRBV3-2) to TRBJ2-3, with D possibly TRBD1 on 6 matching bases. V lost 0 bases and J lost 6, with 13 bases in between. This CDR3 region has 15 residues. Germline assignment: CDR1 LGHDT and CDR2 YNNKEL (reference sequence). In nucleotides, the CDR3 is TGTGCCAGCAGCCAAGAGGGACAACGAAAGGATACGCAGTATTTT. Translation gives CASSQEGQRKDTQYF.

This chain's CDR3 is CAISESDSGASYEQYF. In DNA, the CDR3 is TGTGCCATCAGTGAGTCCGATAGCGGGGCATCTTACGAGCAGTACTTC. The gene calls are TRBV10-3 and TRBJ2-7; TRBD2 aligns across 8 bases. V gave up 0 bases and J gave up 4 bases; unmatched junction bases: 8. The CDR3 spans 16 residues. Germline CDR1 ENHRY, CDR2 SYGVKD.

The V call is TRBV28, the J call TRBJ1-2; TRBD1 matches at 7 bases. CDR3 size: 14 residues. CDR1 is MDHEN, CDR2 SYDVKM, per germline. With V trimmed by 4 bases and J by 5 bases, 7 bases remained unmatched. The CDR3 nucleotides read TGTGCCAGCAGTTCAACGACAGGGTCTTATGGCTACACCTTC. Protein product: CASSSTTGSYGYTF.

CDR3 sequence: CATSDPRTSGYEQYF. CDR3 DNA sequence: TGTGCCACCAGTGATCCAAGGACTAGCGGCTACGAGCAGTACTTC. The V and J genes are TRBV24-1 and TRBJ2-7; the match to TRBD2 covers 10 bases. The CDR3 length is 15 residues. The ends lost 3 bases at V and 3 bases at J; junction bases unmatched: 4. CDR1 is KGHDR, CDR2 SFDVKD, per germline.

A few counts support this clone. The rearrangement links TRBV2 to TRBJ1-3; D remains unclear. V lost 6 bases and J lost 4, with 10 bases in between. Per the germline V gene, CDR1 is SNHLY and CDR2 is FYNNEI. This CDR3 region has 13 residues. The CDR3 nucleotides read TGTGCCAGCAGGTCTACGACAGGAAACACCATATATTTT. It specifies CASRSTTGNTIYF. Looking up the rest from reference TRBV2 and TRBJ1-3 gives the full variable domain: EPEVTQTPSHQVTQMGQEVILRCVPISNHLYFYWYRQILGQKVEFLVSFYNNEISEKSEIFDDQFSVERPDGSNFTLKIRSTKLEDSAMYFCASRSTTGNTIYFGEGSWLTVV.

V gene TRBV28 combines with J gene TRBJ2-7; tentative D call: TRBD1 (5 bases). CDR1 is MDHEN and CDR2 is SYDVKM in the germline V gene. Trimming shortened V by 2 bases and J by 1 base, and 9 bases separated the two germline ends. This CDR3 comprises 14 residues. CDR3 nucleotide sequence: TGTGCCAGCAGTTTAGCAGGGCCGTCCTACGAGCAGTACTTC. Amino acids: CASSLAGPSYEQYF. The full variable domain, in which reference TRBV28 and TRBJ2-7 provide the parts outside the CDR3, is DVKVTQSSRYLVKRTGEKVFLECVQDMDHENMFWYRQDPGLGLRLIYFSYDVKMKEKGDIPEGYSVSREKKERFSLILESASTNQTSMYLCASSLAGPSYEQYFGPGTRLTVT.

The J gene is TRBJ2-3, the V gene TRBV7-3, with 10 nucleotides matching TRBD2. The germline gives CDR1 SGHTA, CDR2 FQGTGA. J gave up 1 base and V 4 bases, and 11 bases lay outside the gene matches. CDR3 length: 18 residues. This chain's CDR3 is CASSSLIAGGRGTDTQYF. The CDR3 DNA is TGTGCCAGCAGCTCCCTCATAGCGGGGGGCCGGGGCACAGATACGCAGTATTTT.

The chain carries TRBV19 and TRBJ1-1; D call uncertain. This CDR3 region has 13 residues. Per germline, CDR1 LNHDA and CDR2 SQIVND (reference sequence). V lost 2 bases, J lost 11 bases, and 15 bases lay in between. CDR3 residues: CASSISMESGAFF. CDR3 in DNA: TGTGCCAGTAGTATATCAATGGAGTCTGGGGCTTTCTTT.